This T cell receptor beta chain stems from a study of shared clonotypes between healthy human individuals (dated by TCRdb to 2019 to 2021). Regarding the complete study: A couple of women and a few men aged 18 to 49 years were included in the cohort. Different laboratories and diverse techniques were used to prepare libraries and sequence TCR repertoires, to increase sequencing depth and limit assay-specific biases. Each donor's leukapheresis produced roughly between about 0.9 and 9.5 billion PBMCs. To estimate repertoire size and how much clonotype sharing occurs between individuals, the study deeply sequenced the blood TCR repertoires of roughly 5 healthy adults. Per donor, three plates each were used for CD4 naive and CD4 memory, two for CD8 naive, and one for CD8 memory.

What the authors observed across the whole study: Compared with non-shared clonotypes, the clonotypes found in all four sorted-subset donors had higher generation probabilities. The small number of donors limited the genetic and exposure-history diversity represented. Pairwise subsampling led to the expectation that sequencing depth would affect the degree of clonotype sharing among donors. When several donors were compared, the shared fraction of clonotypes was approximately 5% for naive CD4, around 4% for naive CD8, about 2.5% for memory CD4, and 0.4% for memory CD8. Sampling was restricted to blood, and TCR repertoires in tissues likely differ from the TCR repertoires found in blood. Even with the large sequencing depth, rarefaction of the sorted-subset datasets indicated that sequencing was incomplete. Estimated clonotype richness was generally larger for naive than for memory subsets.

Using the deep immunoSEQ assay, TCR CDR3 regions were amplified from genomic DNA by multiplex PCR. For each cell subset, the extracted genomic DNA was distributed evenly across all wells of several immunoSEQ 96-well plates, and each plate served as one replicate. Each replicate PCR for sorted subsets received 150 to 250 ng genomic DNA, equal to about 30,000 T cell genomes. Purified libraries were measured with a Qubit 3.0 fluorometer, size-checked on a Bioanalyzer 2100, and measured again with the KAPA Library Quantification kit. Each immunoSEQ 96-well plate was sequenced on its own single-read 150-cycle Illumina NextSeq 550 flow cell. The original pipeline was this. Because the immunoSEQ output included only junctional sequences and no quality scores, the filtering could not be the same as the filtering used for full-length reads. Sequences were annotated with PyIR, a Python wrapper for IgBLAST v1.9, and V/J genes and CDR3 were assigned using IMGT germline references. Reads with weak V/J assignments (E-value above 1e-6), missing CDR3, stop codons, out-of-frame junctions, or ambiguous translated residues were removed. V3J clonotypes were defined as sequences sharing an identical inferred V gene, J gene, and CDR3 amino acid sequence. To compute the percentage overlap between repertoires, the number of shared unique clonotypes was divided by the size of the smaller repertoire. Repertoire richness was assessed with RTK rarefaction, the Chao1 estimator, and Recon v2.1 estimates of unobserved clonotypes. Generation probabilities for all TCRbeta clonotypes obtained by the gDNA method from a few donors were computed using OLGA. TCRdb mirrors the immuneACCESS table, restricted to in-frame sequences. Some clones are absent from its copies; in checked studies, under half trace to an unresolved V gene, and the reason for the others is unknown. V and J calls and clone size are given by that table; D and trimming were obtained from the DNA. Within this sample are under 1,100,000 clones, with 65% to 75% of them counted one time only. Nearly 1.5% of the sample belongs to the ten largest clones.

The donors were healthy, HIV-negative adults who had no recently reported acute infections or vaccinations. Every donor was a Caucasian adult living in Nashville, Tennessee, USA. CD4+ T cells were enriched by magnetic negative selection, after which naive cells were positively selected on CD45RA and the negative fraction was taken as the memory subset. After blood collection by leukapheresis, PBMCs were isolated using Ficoll-Histopaque density gradient centrifugation and then cryopreserved in the vapor phase of liquid nitrogen. Purity and quantity of every magnetically sorted T cell population were checked by analytical flow cytometry. Genomic DNA was isolated from every sorted fraction and measured by UV absorbance on a Nanodrop 2000c. In the germline V gene, CDR1 corresponds to ENHRY and CDR2 to SYGVKD. Deletion took 2 bases off V and 2 bases off J, with a span of 7 bases between the germline ends. From cysteine to phenylalanine, the CDR3 is 14 amino acids long. Only CDR3 DNA is held: 42 bases, read in frame from base 1.

To note about this clone: What this receptor recognizes is not known. Within one base of it there is no much larger clone, and no base qualities were kept.

The chain joins TRBV10-3 to TRBJ1-5; the D segment cannot be called with confidence. The sequencing sample was made of memory CD4+ T cells sorted from blood. What this sample's cell subset or site label stands for: CD45RA-negative fraction. The sequence was obtained from a man between 18 and 29 years old in good health. The bases are TGTGCCATCAGTGAGGGGCAGGGCAATCAGCCCCAGCATTTT. It translates as CAISEGQGNQPQHF.